Within the sample, the clone carrying this TCR beta chain is medium-sized. The sample belongs to a study of cytotoxic CD8 clonotypes in ibrutinib-treated CLL. Assay used: immunoSEQ multiplex PCR; TCRdb lists only in-frame clones, some missing. The repertoire holds approximately 47,000 clones, with 65% as singletons. Germline V CDR1 and CDR2: LGHNT, FRNRAP. The CDR3 loop spans 12 amino acids. V lost 4 bases to trimming and J lost 10 bases, with 11 bases between them. The clonotype comes from a human donor with chronic lymphocytic leukemia. The sequenced sample was PBMCs, obtained after 24 months of ibrutinib treatment. V and J are TRBV12-5 and TRBJ2-1, with no clear D. This CDR3 reads CASGSGVGEQFF. In nucleotides, the CDR3 is TGTGCTAGTGGTTCTGGGGTCGGGGAGCAGTTCTTC.